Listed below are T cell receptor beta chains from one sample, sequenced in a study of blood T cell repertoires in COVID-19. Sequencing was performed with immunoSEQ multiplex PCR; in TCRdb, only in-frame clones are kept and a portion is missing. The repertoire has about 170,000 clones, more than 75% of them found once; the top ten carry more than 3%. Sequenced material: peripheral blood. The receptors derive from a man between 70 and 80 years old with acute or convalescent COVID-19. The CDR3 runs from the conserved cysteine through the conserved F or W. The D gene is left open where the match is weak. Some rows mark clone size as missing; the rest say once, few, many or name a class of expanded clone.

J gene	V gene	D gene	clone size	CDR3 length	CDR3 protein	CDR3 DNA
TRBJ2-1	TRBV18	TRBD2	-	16	CASSASGTSSYNEQFF	TGTGCCAGCTCAGCGTCCGGGACTAGCTCCTACAATGAGCAGTTCTTC
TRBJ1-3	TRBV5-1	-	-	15	CASSLDGTLGNTIYF	TGCGCCAGCAGCTTGGACGGTACTCTGGGAAACACCATATATTTT
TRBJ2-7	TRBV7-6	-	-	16	CASSLGQTAFEYEQYF	TGTGCCAGCAGCTTAGGACAGACAGCCTTCGAGTACGAGCAGTACTTC
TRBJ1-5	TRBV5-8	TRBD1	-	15	CASSLGTGGDQPQHF	TGTGCCAGCAGCTTGGGGACAGGGGGCGACCAGCCCCAGCATTTT
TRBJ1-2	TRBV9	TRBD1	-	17	CASRAGQPGWGAYGYTF	TGTGCCAGCAGGGCGGGACAGCCTGGGTGGGGGGCCTATGGCTACACCTTC
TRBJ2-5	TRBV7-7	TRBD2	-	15	CASSSGGSVKETQYF	TGTGCTAGCTCCTCCGGGGGGAGCGTTAAAGAGACCCAGTACTTC
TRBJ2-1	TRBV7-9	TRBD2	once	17	CASSPNPGTSGDNEQFF	TGTGCCAGCAGCCCGAACCCCGGGACTAGCGGGGACAATGAGCAGTTCTTC
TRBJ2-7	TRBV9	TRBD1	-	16	CASNPGLGQGANEQYF	TGTGCCAGCAACCCGGGCCTGGGACAGGGGGCTAACGAGCAGTACTTC
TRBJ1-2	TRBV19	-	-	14	CASSPDSPNYGYTF	TGTGCCAGTAGCCCCGACAGCCCCAACTATGGCTACACCTTC
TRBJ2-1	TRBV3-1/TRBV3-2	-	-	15	CASSQGDFRANEQFF	TGTGCCAGCAGCCAAGGGGACTTCAGGGCCAATGAGCAGTTCTTC
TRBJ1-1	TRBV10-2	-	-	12	CASSEGRLGAFF	TGCGCCAGCAGTGAAGGGAGACTAGGAGCTTTCTTT
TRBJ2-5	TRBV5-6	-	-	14	CASSTLGGQETQYF	TGTGCCAGCAGCACGTTGGGGGGCCAAGAGACCCAGTACTTC
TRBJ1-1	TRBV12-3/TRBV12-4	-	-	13	CASSSGPGTEAFF	TGTGCCAGCAGTTCTGGCCCAGGCACTGAAGCTTTCTTT
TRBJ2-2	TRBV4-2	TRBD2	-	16	CASSRETSGSTGELFF	TGTGCCAGCAGCCGAGAAACTAGCGGGAGTACCGGGGAGCTGTTTTTT
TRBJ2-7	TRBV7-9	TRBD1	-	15	CASSLAGTGTYEQYF	TGTGCCAGCAGCTTAGCCGGGACAGGGACCTACGAGCAGTACTTC